The 5 T cell receptor beta chains below were found in one sample sequenced in a study of response to subunit inactivated influenza vaccine. TCRdb re-called the RT-PCR reads with MiXCR, one entry per CDR3 protein. The sample shows 200,000 to 300,000 distinct CDR3 sequences, approximately 12% of them seen only once. Sequenced material: non-naive T cells sorted from PBMCs, taken roughly 2 weeks before vaccination. These receptors were taken from a man aged 50 to 59 who received an inactivated influenza vaccine.

The chain recombines TRBV24-1 with TRBJ2-2, with D perhaps assigned TRBD1 or TRBD2 (5 bases each). Trimming left V 8 bases short and J 7 bases short, with 13 bases between. From germline, CDR1 is KGHDR and CDR2 SFDVKD. This CDR3 is 13 amino acids long. The DNA of the CDR3 is TGTGCCACCAACTACGGGGACGGCGGGGAGCTGTTTTTT. Translated: CATNYGDGGELFF.

This clonotype has a handful of counts. J is TRBJ1-5 and V is TRBV2, with D tentatively TRBD1 (5 bases). Germline V gives CDR1 SNHLY, CDR2 FYNNEI. The V end was cut by 6 bases, the J end by 3 bases, with 15 bases between. CDR3 size: 15 residues. This chain's CDR3 is CASRRDSGNNQPQHF. DNA for the CDR3: TGTGCCAGCAGAAGAGACAGCGGAAACAATCAGCCCCAGCATTTT.

In this sample, this clonotype turned up a few times. The V gene is TRBV7-9, the J gene TRBJ1-5; no reliable D call. Germline values: CDR1 SEHNR, CDR2 FQNEAQ (reference sequence). V was clipped by 2 bases and J by 7 bases, with 6 bases between them. This CDR3 has 12 residues. As DNA, the CDR3 is TGTGCCAGCAGCTTAAATGAACAGCCCCAGCATTTT. It is translated as CASSLNEQPQHF.

Only one count was recorded for this clonotype. The chain joins TRBV7-2 to TRBJ2-5; D may be TRBD1 or TRBD2 (5 bases each). The CDR3 covers 15 residues. CDR1 and CDR2 from the germline V gene are SGHTA and FQGNSA. The ends were cut back, 4 bases at V and 3 bases at J, with 15 bases in the middle. The chain's CDR3 is CASSSPLGAEETQYF. The CDR3 DNA reads TGTGCCAGCAGCTCCCCGCTCGGGGCAGAAGAGACCCAGTACTTC.

This clonotype was observed at least ten times. The chain uses TRBV11-2 and TRBJ1-2, with D maybe TRBD1 (5 bases). CDR1 and CDR2 (germline): SGHAT, FQNNGV. Trimming removed 0 bases from V and 8 bases from J, with 7 bases in between. This CDR3 is 12 amino acids long. The CDR3 sequence is CASSLDTGGYTF. CDR3 in DNA: TGTGCCAGCAGCTTAGATACAGGCGGCTACACCTTC.